Following are 23 T cell receptor beta chains from one sample sequenced in a study of blood T cells in healthy people across ages. Next came a second PCR, run for roughly 6 to 11 cycles, which used a sample-barcoded 5' primer along with a J-beta primer mix. A single record per CDR3 protein comes from TCRdb applying MiXCR to the 5' RACE reads. The table shows roughly 1.5 million distinct CDR3 sequences, with around 40% occurring only once. Sequenced material: blood. These receptors were collected from a young woman in good health.

The chain joins TRBV20-1 to TRBJ2-7; 7 bases match TRBD2. The CDR3 consists of 13 residues. From germline, CDR1 is DFQATT and CDR2 SNEGSKA (reference sequence). V lost 4 bases and J lost 7; bases outside the gene matches: 10. This CDR3 is CSATRGDYNEQYF. The CDR3 DNA follows: TGCAGTGCTACCCGGGGGGACTACAATGAGCAGTACTTC.

The chain uses TRBV24-1 and TRBJ1-2; 7 nucleotides match TRBD1. The CDR3 sequence is 14 residues long. The V and J ends lost 8 bases and 2 bases, in that order; junction bases with no gene match: 7. The V gene's germline CDR1 is KGHDR and CDR2 SFDVKD. The DNA of the CDR3 is TGTGCCACCAAGACAGGGAGGCAAAACTATGGCTACACCTTC. Encoded protein: CATKTGRQNYGYTF.

The chain combines TRBV5-1 with TRBJ1-1; D possibly corresponds to TRBD1 (5 bases). CDR3 length equals 15 residues. Germline CDR1 reads SGHRS; CDR2 reads YFSETQ. Trimming removed 0 bases at V and 3 bases at J, with 12 bases between. The CDR3 sequence: CASSLAGQGDTEAFF. CDR3 coding DNA: TGCGCCAGCAGCTTGGCAGGGCAGGGCGACACTGAAGCTTTCTTT. Full variable domain (rest looked up from reference TRBV5-1 and TRBJ1-1): KAGVTQTPRYLIKTRGQQVTLSCSPISGHRSVSWYQQTPGQGLQFLFEYFSETQRNKGNFPGRFSGRQFSNSRSEMNVSTLELGDSALYLCASSLAGQGDTEAFFGQGTRLTVV.

The rearrangement uses TRBV9 and TRBJ2-7; D call uncertain. The CDR3 extends over 12 amino acids. Germline CDR1 SGDLS, CDR2 YYNGEE. Trimming took 7 bases from V and 0 from J, leaving 8 bases between them. The CDR3 sequence is CASGKGSYEQYF. In nucleotides, the CDR3 is TGTGCCAGCGGTAAAGGCTCCTACGAGCAGTACTTC.

This clonotype was observed a handful of times. V is TRBV27 and J is TRBJ2-3; 9 bases agree with TRBD1. V lost 6 bases to trimming and J lost 1 base; unmatched junction nucleotides: 11. The CDR3 is 17 residues long. Germline loops: CDR1 MNHEY, CDR2 SMNVEV (reference sequence). CDR3 sequence reads: CASRRPTGGLRTDTQYF. The CDR3 DNA reads TGTGCCAGCAGAAGACCGACAGGGGGTTTACGCACAGATACGCAGTATTTT.

This clonotype was seen more than once but under ten times. The chain joins TRBV29-1 to TRBJ2-3, with TRBD2 matching 15 bases. V was pared by 4 bases and J by 4 bases, with 3 bases of the junction left unmatched. In germline, CDR1 is SQVTM, CDR2 ANQGSEA. The CDR3 spans 15 residues. CDR3 DNA sequence: TGCAGCGTTGGGACTAGCGGGAGGGCCGCAGATACGCAGTATTTT. The encoded protein is CSVGTSGRAADTQYF.

This clonotype came up a few times. This rearrangement joins TRBV28 to TRBJ2-2; D is uncertain. V was pared by 3 bases and J by 5 bases, with 13 bases between. The germline V gene encodes CDR1 MDHEN and CDR2 SYDVKM. This CDR3 is built from 15 residues. The CDR3 loop is CASSFLRVETGELFF. The CDR3 region has the DNA TGTGCCAGCAGTTTCCTACGAGTAGAGACCGGGGAGCTGTTTTTT.

The rearrangement links TRBV9 to TRBJ2-3; 12 positions match TRBD1. The CDR3 covers 20 residues. V lost 4 bases and J lost 4; bases outside the gene matches: 19. Germline assignment: CDR1 SGDLS and CDR2 YYNGEE. The CDR3 sequence is CASSLPGQGAHWGLADTQYF. The CDR3 DNA reads as TGTGCCAGCAGCCTTCCGGGACAGGGGGCCCACTGGGGGTTGGCAGATACGCAGTATTTT.

This sequence joins TRBV4-3 and TRBJ1-5; maybe TRBD1 (6 bases). The CDR3 runs 15 residues. CDR1 and CDR2 (germline): LGHNA, YSLEER. The germline V and J ends were trimmed by 0 bases and 2 bases, with 8 bases remaining between them. In nucleotides, the CDR3 is TGCGCCAGCAGCCAAGAAGCAGGGGGCAATCAGCCCCAGCATTTT. Residues: CASSQEAGGNQPQHF.

The chain carries TRBV29-1 and TRBJ1-4, with 8 bases lining up with TRBD1. This CDR3 spans 13 amino acids. The junction had 9 bases not matched to a gene; V was cut back by 7 bases and J by 8 bases. CDR1 and CDR2 (germline): SQVTM, ANQGSEA. CDR3 bases: TGCAGCGCCGACAGGGGCGCAGGGGAAAAACTGTTTTTT. Amino acid sequence: CSADRGAGEKLFF.

The table lists this clonotype with a few counts. The chain couples TRBV5-5 to TRBJ2-2; D ambiguous. Trimming took 0 bases from V and 4 from J, leaving 10 bases between them. Looked up from germline, CDR1 is SGHKS and CDR2 is YYEKEE (reference sequence). The CDR3 is 15 residues long. The CDR3 here is CASSLGFLGTGELFF. The DNA for the CDR3 is TGTGCCAGCAGCTTGGGTTTCCTGGGCACCGGGGAGCTGTTTTTT. The full variable domain, in which reference TRBV5-5 and TRBJ2-2 provide the parts outside the CDR3, is DAGVTQSPTHLIKTRGQQVTLRCSPISGHKSVSWYQQVLGQGPQFIFQYYEKEERGRGNFPDRFSARQFPNYSSELNVNALLLGDSALYLCASSLGFLGTGELFFGEGSRLTVL.

This clonotype was counted between two and nine times. This chain uses TRBV28 with TRBJ1-2; TRBD1 aligns across 7 bases. V trimming: 5 bases; J trimming: 4 bases; junction bases outside the gene matches: 13. The CDR3 spans 16 residues. The germline gives CDR1 MDHEN, CDR2 SYDVKM. This CDR3 is CASSPPNQTGRYGYTF. CDR3 DNA sequence: TGTGCCAGCAGTCCCCCGAATCAGACAGGGCGCTATGGCTACACCTTC.

Concerning this clonotype itself: Given the absence of the conserved phenylalanine or tryptophan at the CDR3 end, a read error is likely. The chain recombines TRBV28 with TRBJ2-5; 8 bases align to TRBD2. The CDR3 loop spans 14 amino acids. Germline loops: CDR1 MDHEN, CDR2 SYDVKM. Trimming cost V 5 bases and J 2 bases; bases outside gene matches: 4. In DNA, the CDR3 is TGTGCCAGCAGTGAACTAGCGGCACAAGAGACCCAGTACGTC. As protein: CASSELAAQETQYV.

This chain uses TRBV24-1 with TRBJ2-1; 8 bases are a match to TRBD1. CDR1 is KGHDR and CDR2 is SFDVKD in the germline V gene. The CDR3 has 15 residues. The junction had 12 bases not matched to a gene; V was cut back by 5 bases and J by 10 bases. The CDR3 loop reads CATSGGQGESWEQFF. The CDR3 region has the DNA TGTGCCACCAGTGGAGGACAGGGAGAGTCTTGGGAGCAGTTCTTC.

Turning to this clonotype: A read error may produce the germline difference seen at one junction end. The chain joins TRBV7-2 to TRBJ2-7; TRBD2 is a possible D gene (5 bases). The V gene's germline CDR1 is SGHTA and CDR2 FQGNSA. The CDR3 loop spans 14 amino acids. The CDR3 spells CVSSFDPSSCEQYF. The DNA of the CDR3 is TGTGTCAGCAGCTTCGACCCTAGCTCCTGCGAGCAGTACTTC. The variable domain in full, with the rest retrieved from reference TRBV7-2 and TRBJ2-7, is GAGVSQSPSNKVTEKGKDVELRCDPISGHTALYWYRQSLGQGLEFLIYFQGNSAPDKSGLPSDRFSAERTGGSVSTLTIQRTQQEDSAVYLCVSSFDPSSCEQYFGPGTRLTVT.

CDR3 DNA sequence: TGTGCCAGCAGCGTAGGGTCCGCCAAAAACATTCAGTACTTC. Translated: CASSVGSAKNIQYF. The rearrangement uses TRBV9 and TRBJ2-4; no clear D. Per the germline V gene, CDR1 is SGDLS and CDR2 is YYNGEE. With 0 bases removed from V and 1 base from J, the gap between germline ends came to 5 bases. CDR3 length: 14 amino acids. Full variable domain (remainder filled in from reference TRBV9 and TRBJ2-4): DSGVTQTPKHLITATGQRVTLRCSPRSGDLSVYWYQQSLDQGLQFLIQYYNGEERAKGNILERFSAQQFPDLHSELNLSSLELGDSALYFCASSVGSAKNIQYFGAGTRLSVL.

This clonotype was seen only a few times. This chain connects TRBV4-1 to TRBJ1-1, with 7 bases lining up with TRBD1. V shed 3 bases and J 3 bases; nucleotides not matched to a gene: 7. The CDR3 contains 15 residues. Looked up from germline, CDR1 is MGHRA and CDR2 is YSYEKL. The CDR3 is CASSQGDRDYTEAFF. The CDR3 DNA reads TGCGCCAGCAGCCAGGGAGACAGGGATTACACTGAAGCTTTCTTT.

This clonotype was counted once. The junction shows a germline mismatch at one end, possibly a read error. The chain combines TRBV19 with TRBJ1-2, with 7 bases lining up with TRBD1. Per germline, CDR1 LNHDA and CDR2 SQIVND (reference sequence). The CDR3 contains 16 residues. The CDR3 region is CASSVRQGRGDYGCTF. For the CDR3, the DNA is TGTGCCAGTAGTGTCCGACAGGGACGAGGCGACTATGGCTGCACCTTC.

The chain joins TRBV6-2 or TRBV6-3 to TRBJ2-5, with TRBD2 matching 7 bases. The assigned J gene may be wrong: the sequence end matches TRBJ2-7 better. The CDR3 is 14 residues long. The V gene's germline CDR1 is MNHEY and CDR2 SVGEGT. The CDR3 DNA reads as TGTGCCAGCAGTTACGGCCAGGGAGGGAGCGAGCAGTACTTC. It encodes CASSYGQGGSEQYF.

The genes are TRBV15 and TRBJ1-5; the D is unclear. CDR1 and CDR2 from the germline V gene are LNHNV and YYDKDF (reference sequence). The V end was cut by 5 bases, the J end by 0 bases, with 8 bases between. The CDR3 consists of 14 residues. CDR3 bases: TGTGCCACCAGCTATGATTATAGCAATCAGCCCCAGCATTTT. It yields the protein CATSYDYSNQPQHF.

The CDR3 nucleotides read TGTGCCAGCAGCCTTAAAAGAGACAATGAGCAGTTCTTC. Its translation is CASSLKRDNEQFF. The rearrangement uses TRBV9 and TRBJ2-1, with D hard to call. The V end was cut by 4 bases, the J end by 5 bases, with 10 bases between. Germline assignment: CDR1 SGDLS and CDR2 YYNGEE. This CDR3 contains 13 residues.

This clonotype was seen ten or more times. The chain links TRBV6-2 or TRBV6-3 to TRBJ2-1, with D hard to call. Germline assignment: CDR1 MNHEY and CDR2 SVGEGT. Trimming took 4 bases from V and 3 from J, leaving 10 bases between them. The CDR3 extends over 14 amino acids. CDR3 sequence reads: CASSLNGDYNEQFF. In DNA, the CDR3 is TGTGCCAGCAGTTTGAACGGAGACTACAATGAGCAGTTCTTC.

As to this clonotype: A clone one base away is much larger, so this may be a read error. The chain links TRBV10-3 to TRBJ2-1; D is ambiguous. The CDR3 runs to 11 residues. Germline lookup yields CDR1 ENHRY and CDR2 SYGVKD. The ends were cut back, 2 bases at V and 5 bases at J, with 1 base in the middle. The CDR3 is CAISEDNEQFF. The CDR3 DNA is TGTGCCATCAGTGAGGACAATGAGCAGTTCTTC.